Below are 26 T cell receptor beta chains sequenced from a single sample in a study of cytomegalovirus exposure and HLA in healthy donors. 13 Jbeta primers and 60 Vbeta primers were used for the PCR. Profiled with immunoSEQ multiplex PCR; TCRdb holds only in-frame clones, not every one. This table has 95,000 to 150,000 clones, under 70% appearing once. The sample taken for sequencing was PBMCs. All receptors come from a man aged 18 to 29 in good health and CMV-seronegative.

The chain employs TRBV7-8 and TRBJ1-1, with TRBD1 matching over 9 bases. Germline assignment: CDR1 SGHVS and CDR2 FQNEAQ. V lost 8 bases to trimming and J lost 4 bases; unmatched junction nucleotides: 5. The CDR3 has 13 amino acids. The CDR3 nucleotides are TGTGCCAGCCACAGGGGGCAAGGCACTGAAGCTTTCTTT. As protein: CASHRGQGTEAFF.

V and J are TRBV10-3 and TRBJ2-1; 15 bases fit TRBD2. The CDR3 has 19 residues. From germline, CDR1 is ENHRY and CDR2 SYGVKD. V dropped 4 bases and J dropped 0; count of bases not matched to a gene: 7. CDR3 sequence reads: CAISVYGTSGRSSYNEQFF. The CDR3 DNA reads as TGTGCCATCAGTGTCTACGGGACTAGCGGGAGGAGCTCCTACAATGAGCAGTTCTTC.

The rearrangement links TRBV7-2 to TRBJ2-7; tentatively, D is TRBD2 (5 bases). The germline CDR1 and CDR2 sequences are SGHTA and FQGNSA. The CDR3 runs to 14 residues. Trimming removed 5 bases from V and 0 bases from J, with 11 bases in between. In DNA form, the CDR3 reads TGTGCCAGCAGCGAGAGCGGCAACTCCTACGAGCAGTACTTC. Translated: CASSESGNSYEQYF.

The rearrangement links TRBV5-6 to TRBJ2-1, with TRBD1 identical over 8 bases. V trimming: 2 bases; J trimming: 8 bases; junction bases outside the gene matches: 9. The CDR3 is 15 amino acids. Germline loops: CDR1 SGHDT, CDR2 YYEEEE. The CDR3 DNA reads TGTGCCAGCAGCTTCCGCGGGACAGGTATCCATGAGCAGTTCTTC. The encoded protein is CASSFRGTGIHEQFF. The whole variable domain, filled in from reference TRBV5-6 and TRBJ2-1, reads DAGVTQSPTHLIKTRGQQVTLRCSPKSGHDTVSWYQQALGQGPQFIFQYYEEEERQRGNFPDRFSGHQFPNYSSELNVNALLLGDSALYLCASSFRGTGIHEQFFGPGTRLTVL.

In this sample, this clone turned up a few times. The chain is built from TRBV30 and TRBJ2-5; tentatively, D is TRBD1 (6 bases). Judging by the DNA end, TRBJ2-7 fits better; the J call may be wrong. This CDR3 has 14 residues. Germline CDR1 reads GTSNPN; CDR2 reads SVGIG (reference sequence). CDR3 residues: CAWGKGVMSYEQYF. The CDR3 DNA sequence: TGTGCCTGGGGTAAGGGGGTCATGTCCTACGAGCAGTACTTC.

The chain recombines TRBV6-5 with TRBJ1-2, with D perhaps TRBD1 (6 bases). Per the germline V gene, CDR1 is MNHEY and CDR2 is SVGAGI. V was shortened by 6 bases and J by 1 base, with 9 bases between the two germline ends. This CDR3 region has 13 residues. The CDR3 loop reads CASSRDINYGYTF. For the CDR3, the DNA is TGTGCCAGCAGCCGGGACATTAACTATGGCTACACCTTC.

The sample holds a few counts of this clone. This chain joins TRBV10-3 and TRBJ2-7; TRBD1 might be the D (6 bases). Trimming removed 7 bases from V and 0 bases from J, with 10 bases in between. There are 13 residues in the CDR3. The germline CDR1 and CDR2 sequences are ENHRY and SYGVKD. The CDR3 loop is CAIKQGISYEQYF. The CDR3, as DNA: TGTGCCATCAAACAGGGCATCTCCTACGAGCAGTACTTC.

The CDR3 loop is CAIRRDRGPRIYGYTF. The CDR3 DNA is TGTGCCATTCGCCGAGACAGGGGGCCTCGAATATATGGCTACACCTTC. The chain employs TRBV10-3 and TRBJ1-2, with 10 bases aligning to TRBD1. The trim removed 9 bases at V and 5 bases at J, leaving 15 bases unmatched. Germline assignment: CDR1 ENHRY and CDR2 SYGVKD. The CDR3 totals 16 residues.

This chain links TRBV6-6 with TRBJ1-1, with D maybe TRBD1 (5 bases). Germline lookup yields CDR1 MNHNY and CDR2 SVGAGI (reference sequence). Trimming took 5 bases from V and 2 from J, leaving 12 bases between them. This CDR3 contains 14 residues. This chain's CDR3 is CASSRIGANTEAFF. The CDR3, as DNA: TGTGCCAGCAGTCGAATAGGGGCCAACACTGAAGCTTTCTTT.

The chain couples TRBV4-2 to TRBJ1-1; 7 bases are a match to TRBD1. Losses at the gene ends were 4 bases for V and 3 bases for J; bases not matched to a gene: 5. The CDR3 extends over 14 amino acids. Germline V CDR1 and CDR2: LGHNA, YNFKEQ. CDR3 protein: CASSPFRGDTEAFF. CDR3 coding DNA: TGTGCCAGCAGCCCGTTCAGGGGGGACACTGAAGCTTTCTTT.

The CDR3 nucleotides are TGTGCCAGCAACCTTCAGGGGGCCGAGACCCAGTACTTC. This gives the protein CASNLQGAETQYF. The J gene is TRBJ2-5, the V gene TRBV25-1; 8 bases fit TRBD1. V lost 7 bases to trimming and J lost 5 bases; unmatched junction nucleotides: 6. This CDR3 contains 13 residues. CDR1 is MGHDK, CDR2 SYGVNS, per germline.

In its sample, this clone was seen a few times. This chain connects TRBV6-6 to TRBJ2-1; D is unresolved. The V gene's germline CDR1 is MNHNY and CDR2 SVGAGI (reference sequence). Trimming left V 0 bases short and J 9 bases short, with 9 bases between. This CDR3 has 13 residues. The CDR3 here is CASSYSIQREQFF. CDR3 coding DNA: TGTGCCAGCAGTTACTCGATCCAGCGTGAGCAGTTCTTC.

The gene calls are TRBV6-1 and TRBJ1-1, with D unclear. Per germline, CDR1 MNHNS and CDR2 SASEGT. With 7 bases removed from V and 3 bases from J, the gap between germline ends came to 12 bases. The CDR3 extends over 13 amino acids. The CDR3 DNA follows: TGTGCCAGCACCAGAGGGAGGGACACTGAAGCTTTCTTT. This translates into CASTRGRDTEAFF.

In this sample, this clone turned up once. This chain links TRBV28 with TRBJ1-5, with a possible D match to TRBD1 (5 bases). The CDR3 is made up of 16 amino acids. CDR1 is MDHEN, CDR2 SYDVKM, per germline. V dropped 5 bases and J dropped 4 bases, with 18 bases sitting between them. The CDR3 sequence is CASSPTGYPANQPQHF. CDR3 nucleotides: TGTGCCAGCAGTCCAACAGGCTATCCTGCAAATCAGCCCCAGCATTTT.

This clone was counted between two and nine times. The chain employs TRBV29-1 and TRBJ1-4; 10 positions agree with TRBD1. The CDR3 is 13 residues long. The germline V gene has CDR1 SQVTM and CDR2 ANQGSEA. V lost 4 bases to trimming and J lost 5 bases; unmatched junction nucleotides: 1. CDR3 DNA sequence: TGCAGCGTTGGGGGACAGGGGAATGAAAAACTGTTTTTT. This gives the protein CSVGGQGNEKLFF.

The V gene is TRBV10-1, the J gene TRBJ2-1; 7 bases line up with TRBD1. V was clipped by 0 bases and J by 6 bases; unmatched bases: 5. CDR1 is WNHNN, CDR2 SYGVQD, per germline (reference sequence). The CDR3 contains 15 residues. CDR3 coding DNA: TGCGCCAGCAGTGAGTCCAGGGGGTTTTCCAATGAGCAGTTCTTC. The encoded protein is CASSESRGFSNEQFF.

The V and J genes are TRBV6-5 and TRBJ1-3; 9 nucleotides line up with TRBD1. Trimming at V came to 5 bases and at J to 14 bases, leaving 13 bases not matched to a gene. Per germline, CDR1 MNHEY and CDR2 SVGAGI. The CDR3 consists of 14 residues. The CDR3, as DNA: TGTGCCAGCAGTAGGTCCCGGGACAGGGTTCGATTATATTTT. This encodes CASSRSRDRVRLYF.

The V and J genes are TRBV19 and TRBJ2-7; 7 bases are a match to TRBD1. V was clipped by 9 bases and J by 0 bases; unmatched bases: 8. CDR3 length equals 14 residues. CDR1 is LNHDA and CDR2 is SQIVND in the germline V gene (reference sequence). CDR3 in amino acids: CASSHTGASYEQYF. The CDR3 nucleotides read TGTGCCAGCAGTCATACAGGGGCCTCCTACGAGCAGTACTTC.

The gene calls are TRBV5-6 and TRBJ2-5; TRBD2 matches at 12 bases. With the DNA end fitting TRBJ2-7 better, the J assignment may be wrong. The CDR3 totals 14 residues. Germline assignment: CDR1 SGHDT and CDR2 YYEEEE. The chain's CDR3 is CASSWGLAGYEQYF. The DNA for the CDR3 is TGTGCCAGCAGCTGGGGACTAGCGGGCTACGAGCAGTACTTC.

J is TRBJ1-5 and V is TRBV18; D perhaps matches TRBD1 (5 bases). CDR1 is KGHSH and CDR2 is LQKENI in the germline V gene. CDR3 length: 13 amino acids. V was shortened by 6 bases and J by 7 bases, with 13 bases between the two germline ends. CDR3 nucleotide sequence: TGTGCCAGCTCGGCCCGGGGGGGGCAGCCCCAGCATTTT. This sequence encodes CASSARGGQPQHF.

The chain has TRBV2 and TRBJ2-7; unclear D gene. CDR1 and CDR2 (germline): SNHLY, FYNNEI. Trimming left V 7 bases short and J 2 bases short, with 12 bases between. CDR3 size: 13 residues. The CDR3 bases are TGTGCCAGCATCACTGGTGGGCCCTACGAGCAGTACTTC. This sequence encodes CASITGGPYEQYF.

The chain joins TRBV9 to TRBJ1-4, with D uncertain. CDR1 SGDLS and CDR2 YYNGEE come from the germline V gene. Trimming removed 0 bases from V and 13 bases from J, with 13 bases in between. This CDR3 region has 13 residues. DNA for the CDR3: TGTGCCAGCAGCGTAGGCCCCTCAAGAGGACTGTTTTTT. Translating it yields CASSVGPSRGLFF.

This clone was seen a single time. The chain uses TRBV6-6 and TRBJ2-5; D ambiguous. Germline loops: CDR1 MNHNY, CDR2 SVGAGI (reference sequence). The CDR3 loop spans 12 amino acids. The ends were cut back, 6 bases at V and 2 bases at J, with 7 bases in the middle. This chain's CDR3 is CASSQVQETQYF. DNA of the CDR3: TGTGCCAGCAGCCAGGTTCAAGAGACCCAGTACTTC.

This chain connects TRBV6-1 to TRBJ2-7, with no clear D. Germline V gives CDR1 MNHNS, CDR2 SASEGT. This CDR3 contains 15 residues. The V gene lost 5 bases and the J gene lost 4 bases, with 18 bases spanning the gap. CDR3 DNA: TGTGCCAGCAGTTTTACATCACCTGGTTCATACGAGCAGTACTTC. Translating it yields CASSFTSPGSYEQYF.

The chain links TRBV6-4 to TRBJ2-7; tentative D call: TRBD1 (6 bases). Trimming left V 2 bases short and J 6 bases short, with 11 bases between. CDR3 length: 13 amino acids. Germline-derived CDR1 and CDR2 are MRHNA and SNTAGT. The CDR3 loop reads CASSDRRGSEQYF. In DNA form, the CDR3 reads TGTGCCAGCAGTGACCGCAGGGGTTCCGAGCAGTACTTC.

CDR3 bases: TGTGCCATCATACCCGTAAGGGAGCATGGCTACACCTTC. This translates into CAIIPVREHGYTF. V and J are TRBV6-5 and TRBJ1-2; D gene unclear. Per the germline V gene, CDR1 is MNHEY and CDR2 is SVGAGI. This CDR3 spans 13 amino acids. The V end was cut by 10 bases, the J end by 6 bases, with 18 bases between.